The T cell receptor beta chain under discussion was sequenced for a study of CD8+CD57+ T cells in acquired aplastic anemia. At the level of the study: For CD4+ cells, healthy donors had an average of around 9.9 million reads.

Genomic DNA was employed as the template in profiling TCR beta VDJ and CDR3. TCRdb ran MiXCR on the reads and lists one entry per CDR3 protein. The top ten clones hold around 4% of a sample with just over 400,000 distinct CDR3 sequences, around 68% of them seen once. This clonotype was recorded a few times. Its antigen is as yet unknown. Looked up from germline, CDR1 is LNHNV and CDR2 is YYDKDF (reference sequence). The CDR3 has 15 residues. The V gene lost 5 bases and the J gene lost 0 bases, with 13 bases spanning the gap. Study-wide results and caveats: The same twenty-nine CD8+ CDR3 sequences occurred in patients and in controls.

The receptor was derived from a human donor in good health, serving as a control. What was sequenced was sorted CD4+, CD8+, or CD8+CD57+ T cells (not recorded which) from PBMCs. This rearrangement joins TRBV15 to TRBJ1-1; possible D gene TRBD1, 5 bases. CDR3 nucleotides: TGTGCCACCAGCCCCAGGAAGGGACTGAACACTGAAGCTTTCTTT. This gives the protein CATSPRKGLNTEAFF.